This entry features one T cell receptor (beta chain) sequence. These data belong to a study of blood T cell repertoires in COVID-19. Per the germline V gene, CDR1 is MNHEY and CDR2 is SVGAGI. There are 14 residues in the CDR3. V was pared by 10 bases and J by 1 base, with 14 bases between. Assay: immunoSEQ multiplex PCR; the TCRdb copy retains only in-frame clones and omits some. This sample has around 60,000 clones, with 85% to 90% found just once. The genes are TRBV6-5 and TRBJ1-5; D is ambiguous. The sample comprised peripheral blood. This receptor was identified in an older woman with COVID-19, enrolled during active disease. The CDR3 protein is CATGGLWSNQPQHF. Written as DNA, the CDR3 is TGTGCCACGGGAGGCCTCTGGAGCAATCAGCCCCAGCATTTT.